This T cell receptor (beta chain) was recovered during a study of T cells in Graves' hyperthyroidism and ophthalmopathy. TCR beta CDR3 regions were amplified from RNA transcripts. The HTBI primer set served for first-round RT-PCR of the TCR CDR3. Each CDR3 protein is one row after TCRdb ran MiXCR on the multiplex PCR reads. This sample yields a few hundred thousand distinct CDR3 sequences, of which 15% are seen a single time; 32% belongs to the top ten. The sequence was obtained from a woman between 25 and 40 years old with Graves' hyperthyroidism. What was sequenced was blood.

CDR3 sequence: CSATRSNYERYSYNEQFF. In nucleotides, the CDR3 is TGCAGTGCTACTCGGTCAAATTATGAGCGGTACTCCTACAATGAGCAGTTCTTC. The V and J genes are TRBV20-1 and TRBJ2-1; the D gene is possibly TRBD2 (5 bases). Trimming removed 4 bases from V and 0 bases from J, with 22 bases in between. This CDR3 comprises 18 residues. In germline, CDR1 is DFQATT, CDR2 SNEGSKA (reference sequence).